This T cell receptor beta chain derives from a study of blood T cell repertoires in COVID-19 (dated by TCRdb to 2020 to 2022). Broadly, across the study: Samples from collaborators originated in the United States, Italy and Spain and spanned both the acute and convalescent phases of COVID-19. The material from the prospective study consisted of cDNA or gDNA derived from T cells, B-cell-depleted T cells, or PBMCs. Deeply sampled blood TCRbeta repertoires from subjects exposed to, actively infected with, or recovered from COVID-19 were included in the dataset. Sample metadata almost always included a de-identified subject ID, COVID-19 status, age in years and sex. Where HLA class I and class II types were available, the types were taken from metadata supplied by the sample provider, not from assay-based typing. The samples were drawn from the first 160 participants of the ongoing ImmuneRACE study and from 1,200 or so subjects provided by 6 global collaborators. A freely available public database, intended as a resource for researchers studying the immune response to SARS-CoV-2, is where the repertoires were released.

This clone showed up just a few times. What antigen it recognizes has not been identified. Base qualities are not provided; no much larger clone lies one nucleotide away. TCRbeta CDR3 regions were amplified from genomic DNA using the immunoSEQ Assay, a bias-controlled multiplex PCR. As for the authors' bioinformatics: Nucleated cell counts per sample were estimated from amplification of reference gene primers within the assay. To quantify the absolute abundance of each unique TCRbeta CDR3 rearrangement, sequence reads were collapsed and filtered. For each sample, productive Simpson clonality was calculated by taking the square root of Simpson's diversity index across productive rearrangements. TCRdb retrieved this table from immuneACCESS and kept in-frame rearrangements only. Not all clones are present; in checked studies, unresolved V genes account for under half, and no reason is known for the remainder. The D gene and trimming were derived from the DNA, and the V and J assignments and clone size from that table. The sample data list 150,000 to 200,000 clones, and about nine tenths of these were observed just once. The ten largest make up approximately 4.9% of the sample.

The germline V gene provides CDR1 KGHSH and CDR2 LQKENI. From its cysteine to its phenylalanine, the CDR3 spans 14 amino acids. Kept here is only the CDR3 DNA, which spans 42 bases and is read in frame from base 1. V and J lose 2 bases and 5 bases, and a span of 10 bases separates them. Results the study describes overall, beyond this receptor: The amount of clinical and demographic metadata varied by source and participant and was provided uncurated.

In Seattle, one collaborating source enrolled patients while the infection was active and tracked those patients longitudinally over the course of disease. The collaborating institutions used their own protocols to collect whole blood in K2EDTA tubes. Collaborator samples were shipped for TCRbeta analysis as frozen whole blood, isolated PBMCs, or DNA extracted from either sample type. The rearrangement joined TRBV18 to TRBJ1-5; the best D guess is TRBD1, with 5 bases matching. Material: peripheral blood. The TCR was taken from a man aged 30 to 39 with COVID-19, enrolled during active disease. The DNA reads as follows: TGTGCCAGCTCACCAACAGGTTCAGATCAGCCCCAGCATTTT. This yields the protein CASSPTGSDQPQHF. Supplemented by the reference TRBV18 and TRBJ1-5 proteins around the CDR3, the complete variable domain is NAGVMQNPRHLVRRRGQEARLRCSPMKGHSHVYWYRQLPEEGLKFMVYLQKENIIDESGMPKERFSAEFPKEGPSILRIQQVVRGDSAAYFCASSPTGSDQPQHFGDGTRLSIL.